The rows below give T cell receptor beta chains drawn from one sample of a study of human T cells and chemical hapten exposure. TCRdb called the RACE reads again in MiXCR, with one record for every CDR3 protein. This sample has about 14,000 distinct CDR3 sequences, with 15% to 20% found just once. The sequencing here drew on whole blood, taken in connection with sensitization to the hapten diphenylcyclopropenone (DPC). Source of these receptors: a woman under 40 with alopecia areata. Some clones in this sample may be carry-over from other donors' samples. Each CDR3 is given with its conserved first and last residue. The order of the fields is J gene, clone size, D gene, V gene, CDR3 protein, CDR3 DNA. The D gene is left open where the match is weak. Some rows have no size entry. The others give once, few or many, or a class for an expanded clone.

J: TRBJ2-3; size: .; D: .; V: TRBV9; CDR3: CASSVTYTDTQYF; DNA: TGTGCCAGCAGCGTCACTTACACAGATACGCAGTATTTT
J: TRBJ2-1; size: few; D: .; V: TRBV9; CDR3: CARRDLYNEQFF; DNA: TGTGCCAGGAGGGACTTATACAATGAGCAGTTCTTC
J: TRBJ2-3; size: many; D: .; V: TRBV30; CDR3: CAWSRIWNTDTQYF; DNA: TGTGCCTGGAGTCGGATATGGAACACAGATACGCAGTATTTT
J: TRBJ2-2; size: .; D: .; V: TRBV18; CDR3: CASSQDPRSEPFF; DNA: TGTGCAAGCTCACAGGACCCCAGATCAGAGCCGTTTTTT
J: TRBJ2-2; size: few; D: .; V: TRBV2; CDR3: CASSARGNTGELFF; DNA: TGTGCCAGCAGTGCCAGGGGAAACACCGGGGAGCTGTTTTTT
J: TRBJ2-1; size: .; D: TRBD2; V: TRBV12-3/TRBV12-4; CDR3: CASSSPIAGGPYNEQFF; DNA: TGTGCCAGCAGTTCACCCATAGCGGGGGGGCCCTACAATGAGCAGTTCTTC
J: TRBJ2-3; size: .; D: .; V: TRBV5-1; CDR3: CASGNGGPSTDTQYF; DNA: TGCGCCAGCGGTAACGGGGGGCCGAGCACAGATACGCAGTATTTT
J: TRBJ2-1; size: many; D: TRBD2; V: TRBV7-3; CDR3: CASSLTVRTSGDNEQFF; DNA: TGTGCCAGCAGCTTAACGGTGAGGACTAGCGGCGACAATGAGCAGTTCTTC
J: TRBJ1-1; size: many; D: TRBD1; V: TRBV29-1; CDR3: CSVEVRGGTEAFF; DNA: TGCAGCGTTGAGGTCAGGGGGGGTACTGAAGCTTTCTTT
J: TRBJ2-1; size: .; D: .; V: TRBV7-9; CDR3: CASRSLGAYNEQFF; DNA: TGTGCCAGCAGGTCGTTGGGCGCCTACAATGAGCAGTTCTTC
J: TRBJ1-3; size: many; D: .; V: TRBV6-5; CDR3: CASGSGRQPGNTIYF; DNA: TGTGCCAGTGGATCCGGCCGCCAGCCAGGAAACACCATATATTTT
J: TRBJ1-5; size: many; D: .; V: TRBV20-1; CDR3: CSRQRVCNQPQHF; DNA: TGCAGTCGGCAGAGGGTTTGCAATCAGCCCCAGCATTTT
J: TRBJ2-1; size: many; D: .; V: TRBV7-9; CDR3: CASSAYNEQFF; DNA: TGTGCCAGCAGCGCCTACAATGAGCAGTTCTTC
J: TRBJ2-4; size: many; D: TRBD1; V: TRBV7-8; CDR3: CASSLDAGTGLRAKNIQYF; DNA: TGTGCCAGCAGCTTAGACGCCGGGACAGGGTTAAGGGCCAAAAACATTCAGTACTTC
J: TRBJ1-1; size: many; D: .; V: TRBV7-9; CDR3: CASSPSFSNTEAFF; DNA: TGTGCCAGCAGCCCTTCTTTTTCGAACACTGAAGCTTTCTTT
J: TRBJ1-1; size: few; D: .; V: TRBV29-1; CDR3: CSTGWGNEAFF; DNA: TGCAGCACCGGTTGGGGTAATGAAGCTTTCTTT
J: TRBJ2-1; size: medium-sized; D: TRBD1; V: TRBV28; CDR3: CASNPGQNYNEQFF; DNA: TGTGCCAGCAACCCGGGACAGAACTACAATGAGCAGTTCTTC
J: TRBJ1-2; size: .; D: .; V: TRBV27; CDR3: CASSLRGKGYTF; DNA: TGTGCCAGCAGTTTAAGGGGAAAAGGCTACACCTTC
J: TRBJ2-1; size: many; D: TRBD1; V: TRBV18; CDR3: CASSQDRGSYNEQFF; DNA: TGTGCCAGCTCGCAGGACAGGGGTTCCTACAATGAGCAGTTCTTC
J: TRBJ1-6; size: many; D: .; V: TRBV6-1; CDR3: CASSEITYSPLHF; DNA: TGTGCCAGCAGTGAAATCACTTATTCACCCCTCCACTTT
J: TRBJ2-1; size: many; D: TRBD2; V: TRBV9; CDR3: CASSVGPAGGDNEQFF; DNA: TGTGCCAGCAGCGTAGGACCCGCGGGAGGGGACAATGAGCAGTTCTTC
J: TRBJ2-2; size: medium-sized; D: TRBD1; V: TRBV11-2; CDR3: CASSPTGYGTGELFF; DNA: TGTGCCAGCAGCCCGACAGGGTACGGCACCGGGGAGCTGTTTTTT